Listed below are T cell receptor beta chains from one sample, sequenced in a study of naive and memory T cell subsets. TCRdb passed the UMI-ligation and nested PCR reads through MiXCR, listing each CDR3 protein once. Of more than 25,000 distinct CDR3 sequences listed, roughly 5.4% are singletons. The source material was blood. These receptor sequences come from an adult in good health. Each CDR3 is given with its conserved first and last residue. Fields, in order: V gene, J gene, CDR3 protein.

>TRBV9|TRBJ1-5
CASSVDLGADQPQHF
>TRBV7-9|TRBJ2-7
CASSPSGTGFSYEQYF
>TRBV28|TRBJ2-2
CASRLGSGLNTGELFF
>TRBV29-1|TRBJ2-2
CSVEDRQQAPTGELFF
>TRBV15|TRBJ2-3
CATSNKLPDTTDTQYF
>TRBV29-1|TRBJ1-1
CSVESSNTEAFF
>TRBV5-6|TRBJ2-7
CASSPEGAYEQYF
>TRBV27|TRBJ2-6
CASSSAGTGANVLTF
>TRBV27|TRBJ2-3
CASSFSGRNTQYF
>TRBV6-5|TRBJ2-2
CASSHDTGELFF
>TRBV11-2|TRBJ2-1
CASMGTGLLVLNEQFF
>TRBV2|TRBJ1-1
CASSVTGGGNTEAFF
>TRBV27|TRBJ1-2
CASSAGQGEYGYTF
>TRBV29-1|TRBJ2-5
CSVAQGSSETQYF
>TRBV7-2|TRBJ1-2
CASSPSTNYGYTF
>TRBV5-1|TRBJ2-2
CASRKANTGELFF
>TRBV6-4|TRBJ2-1
CASRRLAGADNEQFF